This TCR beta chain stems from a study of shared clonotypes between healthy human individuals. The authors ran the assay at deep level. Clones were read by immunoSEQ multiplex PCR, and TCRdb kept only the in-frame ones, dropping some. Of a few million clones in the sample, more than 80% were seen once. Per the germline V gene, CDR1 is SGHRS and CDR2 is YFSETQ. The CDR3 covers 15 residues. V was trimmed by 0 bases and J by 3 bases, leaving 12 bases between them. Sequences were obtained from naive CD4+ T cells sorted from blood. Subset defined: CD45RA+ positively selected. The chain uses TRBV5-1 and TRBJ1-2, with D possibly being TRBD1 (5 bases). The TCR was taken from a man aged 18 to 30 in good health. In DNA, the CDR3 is TGCGCCAGCAGCTTGGGTAGGGACGGGGACTATGGCTACACCTTC. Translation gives CASSLGRDGDYGYTF. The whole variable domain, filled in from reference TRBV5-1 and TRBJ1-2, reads KAGVTQTPRYLIKTRGQQVTLSCSPISGHRSVSWYQQTPGQGLQFLFEYFSETQRNKGNFPGRFSGRQFSNSRSEMNVSTLELGDSALYLCASSLGRDGDYGYTFGSGTRLTVV.